This TCR beta chain was sequenced for a study of T cell responses to AZD1222 COVID-19 vaccine. The germline V gene has CDR1 MNHEY and CDR2 SMNVEV (reference sequence). The CDR3 runs to 13 residues. V was shortened by 4 bases and J by 10 bases, with 14 bases between the two germline ends. In regard to this clone: As yet, its antigen is unknown.

General observations from the study: Donors were chiefly white British, with a greater number of females, and clonal diversity was perhaps underestimated. Every sample of the repertoires postdated the peak T cell response. As reported, nearly half of all spike-specific TCRs target variant regions that are unmutated. Only a handful of AZD1222 recipients were seropositive at baseline.

The repertoire was sequenced with immunoSEQ multiplex PCR; TCRdb's copy has only in-frame clones and lacks some. The table lists about 110,000 clones, roughly 86% of them singletons. The clonotype comes from an adult in good health. The chain couples TRBV27 to TRBJ2-1; maybe TRBD2 (5 bases). This specimen was peripheral blood, taken on day 0 of AZD1222 vaccination. The CDR3 protein is CASSSSSRGEQFF. CDR3 nucleotide sequence: TGTGCCAGCAGTTCTAGCAGCCGAGGGGAGCAGTTCTTC.